These 18 T cell receptor beta chains were sequenced from one sample in a study of blood T cell repertoires in COVID-19. The protocol was immunoSEQ multiplex PCR, while the TCRdb copy is restricted to in-frame clones and leaves out a portion. The data show more than 150,000 clones, with roughly 86% seen just once and roughly 0.57% held by the top ten. Specimen: peripheral blood. The origin of the receptors is a man in his sixties with COVID-19, enrolled during active disease.

The CDR3 nucleotides are TGCAGTGCTAGTCACACCTCCTACGAGCAGTACTTC. It yields the protein CSASHTSYEQYF. The chain employs TRBV20-1 and TRBJ2-7; D unclear. Germline V gives CDR1 DFQATT, CDR2 SNEGSKA (reference sequence). Trimming left V 3 bases short and J 0 bases short, with 6 bases between. The CDR3 contains 12 residues.

The rearrangement joins TRBV25-1 to TRBJ2-7; 10 nucleotides line up with TRBD2. V shed 3 bases, J shed 2 bases, and the junction held 1 base outside the gene matches. Germline loops: CDR1 MGHDK, CDR2 SYGVNS. The CDR3 spans 14 residues. The CDR3 coding sequence is TGTGCCAGCAGTGAGAGCGGGAGGGCCTACGAGCAGTACTTC. This encodes CASSESGRAYEQYF.

This clone has a single count. The sample contains more than one DNA sequence encoding this CDR3. The chain combines TRBV11-3 with TRBJ2-2; TRBD1 matches 7 bases. Unmatched junction bases numbered 0, after V lost 1 base and J lost 1 base. This CDR3 region has 15 residues. CDR1 and CDR2 from the germline V gene are SGHNT and YENEEA. The CDR3 DNA sequence: TGTGCCAGCAGCTTAGGACAGGGGAACACCGGGGAGCTGTTTTTT. Amino acids: CASSLGQGNTGELFF.

This clone was picked up one time. The gene calls are TRBV10-3 and TRBJ2-5, with D perhaps matching TRBD2 (5 bases). Between the trimmed V and J ends, which lost 2 bases and 1 base, there was a span of 8 bases. Germline values: CDR1 ENHRY, CDR2 SYGVKD. This CDR3 comprises 14 residues. This chain's CDR3 is CAISEEGTQETQYF. The DNA of the CDR3 is TGTGCCATCAGTGAGGAGGGCACCCAAGAGACCCAGTACTTC.

J is TRBJ2-5 and V is TRBV27; tentative D call: TRBD1 (6 bases). Germline V CDR1 and CDR2: MNHEY, SMNVEV (reference sequence). V was clipped by 0 bases and J by 4 bases, with 15 bases between them. CDR3 length equals 16 residues. In DNA, the CDR3 is TGTGCCAGCAGTTTATCAGCCTCAACAGGGTTAGAGACCCAGTACTTC. Translating gives CASSLSASTGLETQYF.

The J gene is TRBJ1-5, the V gene TRBV28; D is perhaps TRBD1 (5 bases). Deletions cut 2 bases from V and 3 bases from J, with 11 bases between. Germline-derived CDR1 and CDR2 are MDHEN and SYDVKM. The CDR3 runs 15 residues. The CDR3 DNA is TGTGCCAGCAGTTTAGAGCGGGGCTTCAATCAGCCCCAGCATTTT. It codes for CASSLERGFNQPQHF.

This chain uses TRBV30 with TRBJ1-2, with a weak D call TRBD1 (6 bases). Germline V gene sequence: CDR1 GTSNPN, CDR2 SVGIG (reference sequence). This CDR3 comprises 14 residues. V was clipped by 4 bases and J by 5 bases, with 17 bases between them. CDR3: CAWTPGQLGYGYTF. The CDR3 bases are TGTGCCTGGACCCCGGGACAACTAGGGTATGGCTACACCTTC. The full variable domain, its missing parts supplied by reference TRBV30 and TRBJ1-2, is SQTIHQWPATLVQPVGSPLSLECTVEGTSNPNLYWYRQAAGRGLQLLFYSVGIGQISSEVPQNLSASRPQDRQFILSSKKLLLSDSGFYLCAWTPGQLGYGYTFGSGTRLTVV.

The chain employs TRBV4-2 and TRBJ1-5; the match to TRBD1 covers 7 bases. This CDR3 contains 16 residues. J was trimmed by 2 bases and V by 0 bases; bases with no gene match: 4. CDR1 LGHNA and CDR2 YNFKEQ come from the germline V gene. This chain's CDR3 is CASSQDWDSRNQPQHF. CDR3 bases: TGTGCCAGCAGCCAAGATTGGGACAGCCGCAATCAGCCCCAGCATTTT.

The chain combines TRBV20-1 with TRBJ1-6; possible D gene TRBD1, 6 bases. The CDR3 extends over 20 amino acids. Trimming left V 3 bases short and J 0 bases short, with 24 bases between. The V gene's germline CDR1 is DFQATT and CDR2 SNEGSKA (reference sequence). The CDR3 here is CSASPGQLNSPGSYNSPLHF. CDR3 nucleotides: TGCAGTGCTAGTCCCGGACAGTTGAATTCTCCTGGCTCCTATAATTCACCCCTCCACTTT.

The chain has TRBV19 and TRBJ2-7; tentatively, D is TRBD2 (6 bases). Germline V gene sequence: CDR1 LNHDA, CDR2 SQIVND (reference sequence). V lost 6 bases to trimming and J lost 0 bases, with 12 bases between them. The CDR3 sequence is 14 residues long. CDR3 sequence (DNA): TGTGCCAGTAGGTCACGGGGGAGCTCCTACGAGCAGTACTTC. The encoded protein is CASRSRGSSYEQYF. Full variable domain (missing parts from reference TRBV19 and TRBJ2-7): DGGITQSPKYLFRKEGQNVTLSCEQNLNHDAMYWYRQDPGQGLRLIYYSQIVNDFQKGDIAEGYSVSREKKESFPLTVTSAQKNPTAFYLCASRSRGSSYEQYFGPGTRLTVT.

The V call is TRBV9, the J call TRBJ1-1, with D hard to call. V lost 2 bases, J lost 4 bases, and 15 bases lay in between. Germline V CDR1 and CDR2: SGDLS, YYNGEE. CDR3 length: 15 residues. The CDR3 DNA is TGTGCCAGCAGCGTTTTTTCAGAGGGTTCCACTGAAGCTTTCTTT. Translating gives CASSVFSEGSTEAFF.

The chain joins TRBV7-2 to TRBJ2-1; 7 bases line up with TRBD1. Trimming at V came to 5 bases and at J to 4 bases, leaving 5 bases not matched to a gene. The CDR3 is 14 amino acids. The germline CDR1 and CDR2 sequences are SGHTA and FQGNSA. DNA for the CDR3: TGTGCCAGCAGCGCGAGGGGGCTTTACAATGAGCAGTTCTTC. It is translated as CASSARGLYNEQFF.

The CDR3 DNA reads as TGTGCCAGCAGTCGTTACGGACTTAGCTCCTACGAGCAGTACTTC. It yields the protein CASSRYGLSSYEQYF. The rearrangement joins TRBV13 to TRBJ2-7, with D tentatively TRBD2 (5 bases). Germline V gene data show CDR1 as PRHDT and CDR2 as FYEKMQ (reference sequence). Trimming shortened V by 6 bases and J by 0 bases, and 15 bases separated the two germline ends. The CDR3 covers 15 residues. The complete variable domain, with remaining parts taken from reference TRBV13 and TRBJ2-7, reads AAGVIQSPRHLIKEKRETATLKCYPIPRHDTVYWYQQGPGQDPQFLISFYEKMQSDKGSIPDRFSAQQFSDYHSELNMSSLELGDSALYFCASSRYGLSSYEQYFGPGTRLTVT.

CDR3 protein: CASSLSPQALAKNIQYF. Written as DNA, the CDR3 is TGTGCCAGCAGCTTGAGTCCGCAGGCTCTAGCCAAAAACATTCAGTACTTC. V usage is TRBV5-6 and J usage is TRBJ2-4; D is uncertain. Germline CDR1 SGHDT, CDR2 YYEEEE. The length of the CDR3 is 17 residues. V was cut by 1 base and J by 0 bases, with 14 bases left in between.

The rearrangement uses TRBV9 and TRBJ1-6, with 8 positions matching TRBD1. There are 15 residues in the CDR3. Germline-derived CDR1 and CDR2 are SGDLS and YYNGEE. Trimming took 4 bases from V and 5 from J; bases not matched to a gene: 5. The CDR3 protein is CASSLDRANNSPLHF. CDR3 coding DNA: TGTGCCAGCAGCTTGGACAGGGCCAATAATTCACCCCTCCACTTT.

The gene calls are TRBV5-1 and TRBJ1-2; weak D call: TRBD1 (6 bases). V was pared by 0 bases and J by 4 bases, with 16 bases between. CDR1 and CDR2 from the germline V gene are SGHRS and YFSETQ. The CDR3 runs 16 residues. The CDR3 sequence: CASSLASPGARYGYTF. The CDR3, as DNA: TGCGCCAGCAGCTTGGCCTCACCAGGGGCACGCTATGGCTACACCTTC.

This sequence joins TRBV5-1 and TRBJ2-3; 9 bases are a match to TRBD1. CDR1 and CDR2 from the germline V gene are SGHRS and YFSETQ. The CDR3 runs 14 residues. The V segment lost 4 bases and the J segment 3 bases; nucleotides outside the gene matches: 3. CDR3 in amino acids: CASSPGQGTDTQYF. In DNA, the CDR3 is TGCGCCAGCAGCCCGGGACAGGGAACAGATACGCAGTATTTT. The whole variable domain, filled in from reference TRBV5-1 and TRBJ2-3, reads KAGVTQTPRYLIKTRGQQVTLSCSPISGHRSVSWYQQTPGQGLQFLFEYFSETQRNKGNFPGRFSGRQFSNSRSEMNVSTLELGDSALYLCASSPGQGTDTQYFGPGTRLTVL.

The chain recombines TRBV6-5 with TRBJ1-1; 8 bases align to TRBD1. The J segment lost 4 bases and the V segment lost 4 bases, leaving 2 bases of the junction unmatched. The CDR3 contains 13 residues. Per germline, CDR1 MNHEY and CDR2 SVGAGI. CDR3 region: CASSLTGVTEAFF. The CDR3 DNA reads as TGTGCCAGCAGTTTGACAGGGGTCACTGAAGCTTTCTTT.